Given below is one TCR beta chain in context. An input of about 0.5 to 1 ug of RNA was subjected to reverse transcription using random hexamers. By means of immunoSEQ multiplex PCR, TCR beta CDR3 spanning 54 Vbeta and 13 Jbeta underwent amplification. TCRdb redid the calling of the immunoSEQ multiplex PCR reads with MiXCR, one entry per CDR3 protein. Here the sample spans roughly 100,000 distinct CDR3 sequences, around 96% being singletons. TEMRA cells were enriched by FACS, and CD4+ and CD8+ T cells were negatively isolated. Germline V gene data show CDR1 as DFQATT and CDR2 as SNEGSKA (reference sequence). V lost 0 bases to trimming and J lost 4 bases, with 6 bases between them. The CDR3 length is 12 residues. These data are taken from a study of CD8 T cells in Susac syndrome.

This receptor was identified in a human donor with Susac syndrome. Sequenced: CD8+ T cells from PBMCs. The V and J genes are TRBV20-1 and TRBJ2-5; no clear D. The CDR3 DNA reads as TGCAGTGCTAGAGATCTCGGAGAGACCCAGTACTTC. This encodes CSARDLGETQYF.